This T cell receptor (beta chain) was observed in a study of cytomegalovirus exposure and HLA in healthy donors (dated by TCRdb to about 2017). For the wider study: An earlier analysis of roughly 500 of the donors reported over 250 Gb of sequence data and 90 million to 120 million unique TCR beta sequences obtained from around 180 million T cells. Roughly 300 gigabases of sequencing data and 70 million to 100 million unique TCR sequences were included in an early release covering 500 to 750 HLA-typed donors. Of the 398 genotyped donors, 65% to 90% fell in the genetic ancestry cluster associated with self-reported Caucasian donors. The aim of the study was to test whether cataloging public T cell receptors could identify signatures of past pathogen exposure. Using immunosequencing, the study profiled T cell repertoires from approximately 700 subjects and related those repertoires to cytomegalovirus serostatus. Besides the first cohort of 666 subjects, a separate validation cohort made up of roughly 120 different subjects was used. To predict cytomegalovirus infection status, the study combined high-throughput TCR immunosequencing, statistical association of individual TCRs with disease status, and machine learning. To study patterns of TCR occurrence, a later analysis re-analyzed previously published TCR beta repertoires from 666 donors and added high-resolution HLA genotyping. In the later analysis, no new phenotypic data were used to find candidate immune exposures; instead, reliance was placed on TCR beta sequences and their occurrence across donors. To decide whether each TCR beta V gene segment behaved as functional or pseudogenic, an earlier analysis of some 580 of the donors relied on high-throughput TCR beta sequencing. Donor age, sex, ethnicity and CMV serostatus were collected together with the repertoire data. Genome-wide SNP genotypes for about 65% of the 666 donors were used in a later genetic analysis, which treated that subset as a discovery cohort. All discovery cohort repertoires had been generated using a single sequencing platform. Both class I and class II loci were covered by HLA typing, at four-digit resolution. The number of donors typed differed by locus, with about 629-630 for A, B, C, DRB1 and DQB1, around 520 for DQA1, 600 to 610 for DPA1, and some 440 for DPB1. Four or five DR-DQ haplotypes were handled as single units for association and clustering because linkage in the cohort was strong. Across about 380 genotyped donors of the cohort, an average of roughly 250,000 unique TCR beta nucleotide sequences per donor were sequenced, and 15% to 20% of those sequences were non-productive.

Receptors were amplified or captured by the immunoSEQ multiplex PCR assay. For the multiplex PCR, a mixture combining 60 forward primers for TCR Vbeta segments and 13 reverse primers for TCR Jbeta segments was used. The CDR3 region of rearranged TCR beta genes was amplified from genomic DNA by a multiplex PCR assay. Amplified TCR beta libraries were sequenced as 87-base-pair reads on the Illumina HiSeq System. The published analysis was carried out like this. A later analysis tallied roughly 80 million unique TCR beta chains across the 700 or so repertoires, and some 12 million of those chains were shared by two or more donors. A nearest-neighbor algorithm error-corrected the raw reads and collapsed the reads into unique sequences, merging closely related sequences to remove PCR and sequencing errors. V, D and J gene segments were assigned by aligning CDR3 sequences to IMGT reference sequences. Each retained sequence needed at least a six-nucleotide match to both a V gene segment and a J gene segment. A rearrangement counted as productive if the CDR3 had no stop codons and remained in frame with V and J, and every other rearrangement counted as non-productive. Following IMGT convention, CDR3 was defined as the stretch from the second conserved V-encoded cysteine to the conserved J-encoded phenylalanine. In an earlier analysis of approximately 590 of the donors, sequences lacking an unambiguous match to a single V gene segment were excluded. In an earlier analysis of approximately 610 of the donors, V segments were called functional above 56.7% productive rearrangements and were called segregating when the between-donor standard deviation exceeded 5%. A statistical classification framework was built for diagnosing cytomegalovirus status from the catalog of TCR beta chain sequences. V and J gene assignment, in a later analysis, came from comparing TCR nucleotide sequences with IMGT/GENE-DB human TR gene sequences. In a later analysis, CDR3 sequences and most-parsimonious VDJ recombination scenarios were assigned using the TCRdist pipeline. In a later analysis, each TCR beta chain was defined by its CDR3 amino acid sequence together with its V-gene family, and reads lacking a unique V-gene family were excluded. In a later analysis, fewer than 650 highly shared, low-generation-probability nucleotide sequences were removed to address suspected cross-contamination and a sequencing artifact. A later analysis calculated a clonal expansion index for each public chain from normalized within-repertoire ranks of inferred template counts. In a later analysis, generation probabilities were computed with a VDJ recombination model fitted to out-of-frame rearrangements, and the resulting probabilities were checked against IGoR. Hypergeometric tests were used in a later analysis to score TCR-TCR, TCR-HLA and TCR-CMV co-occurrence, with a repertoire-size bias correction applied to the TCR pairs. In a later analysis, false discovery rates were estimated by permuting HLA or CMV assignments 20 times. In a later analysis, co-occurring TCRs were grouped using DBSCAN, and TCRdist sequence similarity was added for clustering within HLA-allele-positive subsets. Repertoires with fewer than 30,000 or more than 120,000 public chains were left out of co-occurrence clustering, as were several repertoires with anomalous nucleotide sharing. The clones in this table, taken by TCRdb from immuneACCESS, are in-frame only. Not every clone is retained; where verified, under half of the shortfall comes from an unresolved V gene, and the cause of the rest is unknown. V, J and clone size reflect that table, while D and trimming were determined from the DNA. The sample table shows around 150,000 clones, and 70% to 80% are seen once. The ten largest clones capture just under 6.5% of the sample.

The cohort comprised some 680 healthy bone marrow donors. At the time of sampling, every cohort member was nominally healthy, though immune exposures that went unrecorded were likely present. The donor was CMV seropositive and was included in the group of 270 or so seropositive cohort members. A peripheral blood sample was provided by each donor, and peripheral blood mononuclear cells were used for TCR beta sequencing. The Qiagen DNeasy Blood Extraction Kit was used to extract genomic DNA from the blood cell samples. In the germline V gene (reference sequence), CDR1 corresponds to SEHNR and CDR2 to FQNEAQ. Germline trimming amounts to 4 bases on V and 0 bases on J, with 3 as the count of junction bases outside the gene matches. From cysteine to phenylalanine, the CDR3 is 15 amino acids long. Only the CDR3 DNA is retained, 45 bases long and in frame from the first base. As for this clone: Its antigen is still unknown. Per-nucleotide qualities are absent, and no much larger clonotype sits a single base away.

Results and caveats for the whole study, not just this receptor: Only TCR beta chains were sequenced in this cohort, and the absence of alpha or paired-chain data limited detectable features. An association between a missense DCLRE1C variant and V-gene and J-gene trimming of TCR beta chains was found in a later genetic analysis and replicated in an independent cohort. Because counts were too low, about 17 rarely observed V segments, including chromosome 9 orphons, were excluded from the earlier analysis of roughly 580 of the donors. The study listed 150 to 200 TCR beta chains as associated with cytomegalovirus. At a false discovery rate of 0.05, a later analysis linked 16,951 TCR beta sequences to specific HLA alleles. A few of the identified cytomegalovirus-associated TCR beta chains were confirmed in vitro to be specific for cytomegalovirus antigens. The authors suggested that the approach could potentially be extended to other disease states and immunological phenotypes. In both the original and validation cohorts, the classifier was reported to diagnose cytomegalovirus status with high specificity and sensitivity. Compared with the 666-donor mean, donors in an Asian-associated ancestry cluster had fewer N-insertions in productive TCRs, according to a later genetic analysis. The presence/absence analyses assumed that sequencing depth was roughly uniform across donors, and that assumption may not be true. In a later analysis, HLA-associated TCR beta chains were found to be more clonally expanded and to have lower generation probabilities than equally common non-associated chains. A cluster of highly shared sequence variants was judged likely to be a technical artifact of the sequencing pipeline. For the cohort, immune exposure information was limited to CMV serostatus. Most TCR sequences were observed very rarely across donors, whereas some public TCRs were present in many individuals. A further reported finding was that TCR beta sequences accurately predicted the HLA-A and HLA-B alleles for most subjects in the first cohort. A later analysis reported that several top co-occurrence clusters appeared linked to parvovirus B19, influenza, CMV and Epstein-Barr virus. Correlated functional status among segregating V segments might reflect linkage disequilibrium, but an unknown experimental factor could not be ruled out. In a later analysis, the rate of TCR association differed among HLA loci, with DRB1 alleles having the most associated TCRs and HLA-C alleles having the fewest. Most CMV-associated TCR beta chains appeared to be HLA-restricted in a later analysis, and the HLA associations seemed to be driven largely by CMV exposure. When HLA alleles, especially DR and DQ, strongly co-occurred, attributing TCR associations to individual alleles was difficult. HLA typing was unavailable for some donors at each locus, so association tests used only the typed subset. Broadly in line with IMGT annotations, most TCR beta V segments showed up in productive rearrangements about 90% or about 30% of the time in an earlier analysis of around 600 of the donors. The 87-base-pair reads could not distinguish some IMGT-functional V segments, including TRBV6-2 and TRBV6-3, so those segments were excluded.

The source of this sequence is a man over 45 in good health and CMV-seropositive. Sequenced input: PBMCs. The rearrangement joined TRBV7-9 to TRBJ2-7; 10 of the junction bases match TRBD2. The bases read TGTGCCAGCAGCTCAGCGGGAGGGGGCTCCTACGAGCAGTACTTC. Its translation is CASSSAGGGSYEQYF.